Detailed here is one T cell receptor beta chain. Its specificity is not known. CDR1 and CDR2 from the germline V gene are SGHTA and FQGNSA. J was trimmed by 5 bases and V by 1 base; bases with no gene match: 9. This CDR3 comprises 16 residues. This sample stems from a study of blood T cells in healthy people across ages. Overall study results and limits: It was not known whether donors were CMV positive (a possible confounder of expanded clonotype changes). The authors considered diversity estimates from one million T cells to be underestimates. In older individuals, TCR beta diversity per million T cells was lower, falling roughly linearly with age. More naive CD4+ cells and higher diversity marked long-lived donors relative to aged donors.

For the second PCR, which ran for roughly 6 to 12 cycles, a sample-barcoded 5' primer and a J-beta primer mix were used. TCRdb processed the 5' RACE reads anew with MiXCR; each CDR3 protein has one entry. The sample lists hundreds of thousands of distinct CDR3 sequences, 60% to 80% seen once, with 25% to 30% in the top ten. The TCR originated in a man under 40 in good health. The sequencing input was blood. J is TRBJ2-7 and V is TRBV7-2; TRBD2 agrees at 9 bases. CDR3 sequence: CASSLVRLAGRNEQYF. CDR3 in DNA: TGTGCCAGCAGCTTAGTGAGGCTAGCGGGGAGGAACGAGCAGTACTTC.